Listed below are T cell receptor beta chains from one sample, sequenced in a study of T cell responses to AZD1222 COVID-19 vaccine. The assay was immunoSEQ multiplex PCR, and TCRdb's table has in-frame clones only and misses some. The top ten clones hold 4.5% to 6.5% of a sample with around 150,000 clones, under 95% of them seen once. Source: peripheral blood, taken on day 0 of AZD1222 vaccination. The source is an adult in good health. The CDR3 runs from the conserved cysteine through the conserved F or W. The D gene is left open where the match is weak. Not all rows give a size; the values are once, few, many and, for expanded clones, a class.

TRBV11-3,TRBJ2-7,-,TRBD2,CASSLNPPRAGGTYEQYF,TGTGCCAGCAGCTTAAACCCCCCCCGGGCGGGAGGGACCTACGAGCAGTACTTC
TRBV13,TRBJ2-7,-,TRBD1,CASSLRGQGSSPYEQYF,TGTGCCAGCAGCTTACGAGGACAGGGATCTAGTCCCTACGAGCAGTACTTC
TRBV6-2/TRBV6-3,TRBJ1-6,-,-,CASSETRQGRSYNSPLHF,TGTGCCAGCAGCGAAACGCGGCAGGGGCGCTCCTATAATTCACCCCTCCACTTT
TRBV27,TRBJ2-7,large,-,CASMPGQNPYEQYF,TGTGCCAGCATGCCTGGACAGAACCCCTACGAGCAGTACTTC
TRBV28,TRBJ1-2,once,-,CASTDPYRVRGYTF,TGTGCCAGCACCGACCCGTACAGGGTCCGTGGCTACACCTTC
TRBV27,TRBJ1-2,-,-,CASSLNRVSLGYTF,TGTGCCAGCAGTCTCAACAGGGTCAGCTTAGGCTACACCTTC
TRBV10-2,TRBJ1-2,-,-,CASSEGVPGSGYTF,TGCGCCAGCAGTGAGGGGGTCCCAGGGAGTGGCTACACCTTC
TRBV28,TRBJ1-4,-,-,CASSSQTGLNEKLFF,TGTGCCAGCAGTTCCCAGACAGGCCTTAATGAAAAACTGTTTTTT
TRBV28,TRBJ1-2,-,TRBD1,CASSSGTGGPVGYTF,TGTGCCAGCAGTTCCGGGACAGGGGGCCCTGTTGGCTACACCTTC
TRBV11-2,TRBJ1-6,-,-,CASSRLGGADSPLHF,TGTGCCAGCAGCCGGTTGGGGGGCGCAGATTCACCCCTCCACTTT
TRBV30,TRBJ1-3,-,-,CAWSGGNTIYF,TGTGCCTGGTCCGGTGGAAACACCATATATTTT
TRBV19,TRBJ2-1,once,-,CASSPTRWRDEQFF,TGTGCCAGTAGTCCGACTCGGTGGAGGGATGAGCAGTTCTTC
TRBV6-1,TRBJ2-1,-,TRBD1,CASSDRQGIGYNEQFF,TGTGCCAGCAGTGACAGACAGGGGATTGGCTACAATGAGCAGTTCTTC
TRBV12-3/TRBV12-4,TRBJ1-4,few,-,CASSPQGNEKLFF,TGTGCCAGCAGTCCCCAAGGGAACGAAAAACTGTTTTTT
TRBV5-1,TRBJ2-1,-,TRBD2,CASSPSGRLNEQFF,TGCGCCAGCAGTCCCAGCGGGAGACTCAATGAGCAGTTCTTC
TRBV15,TRBJ2-1,-,-,CATSRDGYYNEQFF,TGTGCCACCAGCAGAGATGGTTACTACAATGAGCAGTTCTTC
TRBV9,TRBJ1-4,-,-,CASSVVDGKLFF,TGTGCCAGCAGCGTAGTTGACGGAAAACTGTTTTTT
TRBV7-6,TRBJ2-5,-,TRBD1,CASSLNTGQGRETQYF,TGTGCCAGCAGCCTTAACACGGGACAGGGGAGGGAGACCCAGTACTTC
TRBV6-2/TRBV6-3,TRBJ1-1,-,-,CASSSQGFTEAFF,TGTGCCAGCAGTTCCCAGGGATTCACTGAAGCTTTCTTT
TRBV28,TRBJ2-5,-,-,CASRAGQETQYF,TGTGCCAGCAGGGCAGGTCAAGAGACCCAGTACTTC
TRBV13,TRBJ2-7,-,-,CASSGRDRNYYEQYF,TGTGCCAGCTCCGGGAGGGACAGAAATTACTACGAGCAGTACTTC
TRBV19,TRBJ1-2,-,TRBD1,CASSVGTGNGYTF,TGTGCCAGTAGTGTTGGGACAGGGAATGGCTACACCTTC
TRBV4-2,TRBJ2-2,few,-,CASSQGTLAGLNTGELFF,TGTGCCAGCAGCCAGGGGACTTTGGCGGGACTGAACACCGGGGAGCTGTTTTTT
TRBV28,TRBJ1-1,-,TRBD1,CASTPGQGGTEAFF,TGTGCCAGCACCCCAGGGCAGGGGGGAACTGAAGCTTTCTTT
TRBV6-5,TRBJ2-7,-,-,CASSKLDVAYEQYF,TGTGCCAGCAGTAAACTGGACGTCGCCTACGAGCAGTACTTC
TRBV19,TRBJ1-3,-,-,CASSRRGWAGNTIYF,TGTGCCAGTAGTCGCCGGGGATGGGCTGGAAACACCATATATTTT
TRBV24-1,TRBJ2-7,-,TRBD2,CATSDISGGTYEQYF,TGTGCCACCAGTGACATTAGCGGGGGCACCTACGAGCAGTACTTC
TRBV11-2,TRBJ2-6,-,-,CASSFLSGANVLTF,TGTGCCAGCAGCTTTCTTTCTGGGGCCAACGTCCTGACTTTC
TRBV12-5,TRBJ1-1,-,TRBD1,CASGIQGRDEAFF,TGTGCTAGTGGCATACAGGGGAGAGATGAAGCTTTCTTT
TRBV19,TRBJ1-5,once,-,CASAGPRSNQPQHF,TGTGCCAGTGCGGGACCCAGGAGCAATCAGCCCCAGCATTTT
TRBV6-2/TRBV6-3,TRBJ1-2,-,-,CASSRPVDSYGYTF,TGTGCCAGCAGTCGGCCTGTGGACAGCTATGGCTACACCTTC
TRBV6-1,TRBJ2-1,-,TRBD2,CASSEGGGRALYNEQFF,TGTGCCAGCAGTGAAGGAGGCGGGAGGGCCCTCTACAATGAGCAGTTCTTC
TRBV4-3,TRBJ2-7,-,-,CASSLSGNPVAGAYEQYF,TGCGCCAGCAGCCTCTCGGGGAATCCGGTGGCAGGGGCCTACGAGCAGTACTTC
TRBV11-3,TRBJ2-1,-,TRBD2,CASSLYRGTSGDNEQFF,TGTGCCAGCAGCCTCTACAGGGGGACTAGCGGAGACAATGAGCAGTTCTTC
TRBV11-2,TRBJ2-1,-,-,CASSPGGHGFF,TGTGCCAGCAGCCCGGGGGGCCATGGGTTCTTC
TRBV7-9,TRBJ2-1,-,-,CASSSGLRNEQFF,TGTGCCAGCAGCTCCGGTTTAAGGAATGAGCAGTTCTTC
TRBV6-5,TRBJ1-5,-,-,CASSWGGTNQPQHF,TGTGCCAGCAGCTGGGGCGGGACCAATCAGCCCCAGCATTTT
TRBV6-5,TRBJ1-4,-,-,CASSSRDTVLELFF,TGTGCCAGCAGTTCCAGGGACACGGTCTTAGAACTGTTTTTT
TRBV5-6,TRBJ2-7,-,TRBD2,CASSPTTSGRAQYF,TGTGCCAGCAGCCCAACGACTAGCGGGAGGGCGCAGTACTTC
TRBV7-9,TRBJ1-1,-,TRBD1,CASSPQTGGDEAFF,TGTGCCAGCAGCCCCCAGACAGGGGGGGATGAAGCTTTCTTT
TRBV15,TRBJ2-7,-,TRBD2,CATSVKSGSGEQYF,TGTGCCACGAGCGTAAAAAGCGGGAGTGGCGAGCAGTACTTC
TRBV12-3/TRBV12-4,TRBJ2-3,-,-,CASSTPADTQYF,TGTGCCAGCAGTACCCCGGCCGATACGCAGTATTTT